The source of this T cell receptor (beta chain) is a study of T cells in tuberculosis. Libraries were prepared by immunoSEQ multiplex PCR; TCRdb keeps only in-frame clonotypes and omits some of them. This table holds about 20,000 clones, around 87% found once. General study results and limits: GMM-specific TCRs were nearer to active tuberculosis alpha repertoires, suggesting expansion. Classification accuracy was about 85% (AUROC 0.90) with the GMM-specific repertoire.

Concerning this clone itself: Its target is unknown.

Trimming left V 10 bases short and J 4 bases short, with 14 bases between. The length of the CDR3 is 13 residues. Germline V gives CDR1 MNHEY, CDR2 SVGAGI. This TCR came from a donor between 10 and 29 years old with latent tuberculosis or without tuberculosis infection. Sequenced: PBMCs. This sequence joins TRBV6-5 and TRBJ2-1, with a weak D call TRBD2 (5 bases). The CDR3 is CATRYGGYNEQFF. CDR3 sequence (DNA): TGTGCCACAAGGTATGGAGGATACAATGAGCAGTTCTTC.